The 11 T cell receptor beta chains reported below all come from one sample, sequenced in a study of blood T cell repertoires in COVID-19. The method was immunoSEQ multiplex PCR; TCRdb's version includes in-frame clones alone and lacks a portion of them. The table includes approximately 180,000 clones, over 75% detected once. The source material was peripheral blood. The receptors derive from a human donor with active or convalescent COVID-19. The donor label of this sample is uncertain.

This chain connects TRBV7-6 to TRBJ1-3; D unresolved. Trimming stripped 2 bases from V and 0 bases from J, with 11 bases between. CDR1 is SGHVS, CDR2 FNYEAQ, per germline. The CDR3 is 16 amino acids. CDR3 sequence (DNA): TGTGCCAGCAGCTTATGGCAGGCCAGCTCTGGAAACACCATATATTTT. Translating it yields CASSLWQASSGNTIYF.

The CDR3 reads CASSLGAGENTEAFF. CDR3 sequence (DNA): TGTGCCAGCAGCTTAGGTGCGGGGGAGAACACTGAAGCTTTCTTT. The chain links TRBV11-3 to TRBJ1-1; D possibly corresponds to TRBD1 (5 bases). Trimming removed 1 base at V and 1 base at J, with 10 bases between. The CDR3 extends over 15 amino acids. The germline V gene encodes CDR1 SGHNT and CDR2 YENEEA.

V is TRBV6-6 and J is TRBJ1-4, with D uncertain. The CDR3 totals 15 residues. Per germline, CDR1 MNHNY and CDR2 SVGAGI (reference sequence). Trimming took 6 bases from V and 7 from J, leaving 18 bases between them. This chain's CDR3 is CASRPEGGRVEKLFF. Here the CDR3 DNA reads TGTGCCAGCAGGCCCGAGGGTGGGCGGGTTGAAAAACTGTTTTTT.

The chain combines TRBV19 with TRBJ1-3, with D possibly TRBD1 on 5 matching bases. The V gene lost 5 bases and the J gene lost 3 bases, with 14 bases spanning the gap. CDR1 and CDR2 from the germline V gene are LNHDA and SQIVND (reference sequence). The CDR3 is 15 residues long. The CDR3 DNA reads TGTGCCAGTAGTGCGCTAGACAGCGTTGGAAACACCATATATTTT. This sequence encodes CASSALDSVGNTIYF.

This clone showed up just once. V is TRBV11-2 and J is TRBJ2-1; D is perhaps TRBD2 (6 bases). CDR1 and CDR2 from the germline V gene are SGHAT and FQNNGV. This CDR3 region has 16 residues. Trimming pared 2 bases from V and 2 bases from J, leaving 13 bases between. This CDR3 is CASSLISGKTYNEQFF. Here the CDR3 DNA reads TGTGCCAGCAGCTTAATTAGCGGAAAGACCTACAATGAGCAGTTCTTC.

The V gene is TRBV9, the J gene TRBJ1-6; maybe TRBD1 (6 bases). With 2 bases removed from V and 4 bases from J, the gap between germline ends came to 7 bases. Germline V CDR1 and CDR2: SGDLS, YYNGEE. This CDR3 is 14 amino acids long. CDR3 nucleotides: TGTGCCAGCAGCGTCGACAGGTATAATTCACCCCTCCACTTT. It codes for CASSVDRYNSPLHF. Full variable domain (remainder filled in from reference TRBV9 and TRBJ1-6): DSGVTQTPKHLITATGQRVTLRCSPRSGDLSVYWYQQSLDQGLQFLIQYYNGEERAKGNILERFSAQQFPDLHSELNLSSLELGDSALYFCASSVDRYNSPLHFGNGTRLTVT.

This chain uses TRBV5-1 with TRBJ2-7, with 10 positions matching TRBD2. The V segment lost 3 bases and the J segment 6 bases; nucleotides outside the gene matches: 3. CDR1 SGHRS and CDR2 YFSETQ come from the germline V gene. There are 13 residues in the CDR3. The CDR3 DNA sequence: TGCGCCAGCAGCTCCGGGACTAGCGCCGAGCAGTACTTC. Amino acid sequence: CASSSGTSAEQYF.

The genes are TRBV2 and TRBJ1-3; D unresolved. Germline V gene lookup returns CDR1 SNHLY and CDR2 FYNNEI. The CDR3 spans 14 residues. V was trimmed by 7 bases and J by 0 bases, leaving 10 bases between them. The CDR3 spells CASNRQNSGNTIYF. The CDR3 nucleotides are TGTGCCAGCAACCGACAAAACTCTGGAAACACCATATATTTT. Using reference TRBV2 and TRBJ1-3 for the parts outside the CDR3, the full variable domain is EPEVTQTPSHQVTQMGQEVILRCVPISNHLYFYWYRQILGQKVEFLVSFYNNEISEKSEIFDDQFSVERPDGSNFTLKIRSTKLEDSAMYFCASNRQNSGNTIYFGEGSWLTVV.

This chain uses TRBV28 with TRBJ2-3, with TRBD2 matching 8 bases. The CDR3 length is 14 residues. CDR1 is MDHEN, CDR2 SYDVKM, per germline. The J segment lost 4 bases and the V segment lost 3 bases, leaving 3 bases of the junction unmatched. CDR3 loop: CASSFSGISDTQYF. CDR3 nucleotides: TGTGCCAGCAGTTTTAGCGGGATTTCAGATACGCAGTATTTT.

The rearrangement links TRBV7-9 to TRBJ2-3, with D maybe TRBD1 (5 bases). Germline values: CDR1 SEHNR, CDR2 FQNEAQ (reference sequence). Trimming pared 3 bases from V and 0 bases from J, leaving 13 bases between. The length of the CDR3 is 16 residues. The CDR3 nucleotides read TGTGCCAGCAGCTTGGGGCTCCATCATAGCACAGATACGCAGTATTTT. Translated, it gives CASSLGLHHSTDTQYF. The complete variable domain, with remaining parts taken from reference TRBV7-9 and TRBJ2-3, reads DTGVSQNPRHKITKRGQNVTFRCDPISEHNRLYWYRQTLGQGPEFLTYFQNEAQLEKSRLLSDRFSAERPKGSFSTLEIQRTEQGDSAMYLCASSLGLHHSTDTQYFGPGTRLTVL.

J is TRBJ1-4 and V is TRBV9; maybe TRBD1 (5 bases). Germline lookup yields CDR1 SGDLS and CDR2 YYNGEE. The germline V and J ends were trimmed by 1 base and 6 bases, with 13 bases remaining between them. This CDR3 spans 15 amino acids. In DNA form, the CDR3 reads TGTGCCAGCAGCGTATCCACAGGATCACATGAAAAACTGTTTTTT. Translating gives CASSVSTGSHEKLFF.